This T cell receptor (beta chain) was obtained from a study of CD8 T cells in Susac syndrome. When the RNA was reverse transcribed, random hexamers were used with an input of roughly 0.5 to 1 ug. TCRdb re-derived calls from the immunoSEQ multiplex PCR reads in MiXCR, one entry per CDR3 protein. The sample has some 180,000 distinct CDR3 sequences, 90% to 95% seen once. Germline V gene lookup returns CDR1 SQVTM and CDR2 ANQGSEA. V lost 7 bases and J 4 bases, leaving 19 bases between the germline ends. This CDR3 spans 14 amino acids. The clonotype originates from a human donor with Susac syndrome. Sequenced: CD4+ T cells from PBMCs. The gene calls are TRBV29-1 and TRBJ1-2; D gene uncertain. The CDR3 sequence is CSAPPDGSGYGYTF. The DNA of the CDR3 is TGCAGCGCCCCCCCGGACGGCTCCGGCTATGGCTACACCTTC.